The 6 T cell receptor beta chains below all came from one sample that was sequenced in a study of blood T cell repertoires in COVID-19. Generated by immunoSEQ multiplex PCR, the TCRdb table keeps only in-frame clones and is missing some. The sample records around 260,000 clones, around 90% being singletons. Sequenced input: peripheral blood. These receptors were collected from a human donor in a cohort sampled during active COVID-19.

DNA of the CDR3: TGTGCCAGCAGTTTAGAGGCCTCTCCCACTGAAGCTTTCTTT. It encodes CASSLEASPTEAFF. The chain employs TRBV28 and TRBJ1-1, with D unclear. Germline CDR1 reads MDHEN; CDR2 reads SYDVKM. V was shortened by 2 bases and J by 4 bases, with 11 bases between the two germline ends. This CDR3 comprises 14 residues.

This chain joins TRBV5-6 and TRBJ2-1; 9 positions agree with TRBD2. This CDR3 comprises 15 residues. Trimming took 9 bases from V and 3 from J; bases not matched to a gene: 10. Germline-derived CDR1 and CDR2 are SGHDT and YYEEEE. The CDR3 is CATQVLAGFYNEQFF. The CDR3 bases are TGTGCCACCCAGGTACTAGCGGGTTTCTACAATGAGCAGTTCTTC.

V gene TRBV19 combines with J gene TRBJ1-2; 7 bases fit TRBD1. The CDR3 has 19 residues. Trimming took 4 bases from V and 1 from J; bases not matched to a gene: 18. Germline-derived CDR1 and CDR2 are LNHDA and SQIVND (reference sequence). In DNA form, the CDR3 reads TGTGCCAGTAGTACCTTAATACAGACAGGGCCCAGGATTAACTATGGCTACACCTTC. This translates into CASSTLIQTGPRINYGYTF.

The chain has TRBV11-2 and TRBJ2-7, with D possibly matching TRBD1 (6 bases). The CDR3 spans 14 residues. The germline V and J ends were trimmed by 1 base and 4 bases, with 11 bases remaining between them. In germline, CDR1 is SGHAT, CDR2 FQNNGV. The CDR3 protein is CASSLGWGQYEQYF. The CDR3 nucleotides read TGTGCCAGCAGCTTAGGATGGGGGCAGTACGAGCAGTACTTC.

This chain connects TRBV13 to TRBJ2-7, with 7 bases aligning to TRBD1. CDR3 length: 15 amino acids. The ends lost 5 bases at V and 2 bases at J; junction bases unmatched: 9. Per the germline V gene, CDR1 is PRHDT and CDR2 is FYEKMQ (reference sequence). CDR3 residues: CASSPQGIAPYEQYF. The CDR3 DNA reads as TGTGCCAGCAGCCCACAGGGGATAGCCCCCTACGAGCAGTACTTC.

This chain uses TRBV10-3 with TRBJ1-3; D is unclear. The germline V gene has CDR1 ENHRY and CDR2 SYGVKD. V was shortened by 11 bases and J by 2 bases, with 13 bases between the two germline ends. This CDR3 contains 13 residues. This CDR3 reads CAAMEDTGNTIYF. In DNA, the CDR3 is TGTGCCGCTATGGAAGACACTGGAAACACCATATATTTT.